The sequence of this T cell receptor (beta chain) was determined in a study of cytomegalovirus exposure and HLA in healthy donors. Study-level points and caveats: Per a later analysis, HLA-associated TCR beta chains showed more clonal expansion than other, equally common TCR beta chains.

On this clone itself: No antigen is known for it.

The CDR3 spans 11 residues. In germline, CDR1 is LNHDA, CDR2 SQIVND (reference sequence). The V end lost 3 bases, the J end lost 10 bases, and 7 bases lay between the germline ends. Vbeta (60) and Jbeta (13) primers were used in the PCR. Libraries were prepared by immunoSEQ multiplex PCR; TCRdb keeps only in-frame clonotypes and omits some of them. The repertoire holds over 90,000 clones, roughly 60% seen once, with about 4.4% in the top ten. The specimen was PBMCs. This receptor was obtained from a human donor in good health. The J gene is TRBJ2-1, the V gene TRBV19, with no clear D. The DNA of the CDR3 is TGTGCCAGTAGTATGATGCAGGAGCAGTTCTTC. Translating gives CASSMMQEQFF.